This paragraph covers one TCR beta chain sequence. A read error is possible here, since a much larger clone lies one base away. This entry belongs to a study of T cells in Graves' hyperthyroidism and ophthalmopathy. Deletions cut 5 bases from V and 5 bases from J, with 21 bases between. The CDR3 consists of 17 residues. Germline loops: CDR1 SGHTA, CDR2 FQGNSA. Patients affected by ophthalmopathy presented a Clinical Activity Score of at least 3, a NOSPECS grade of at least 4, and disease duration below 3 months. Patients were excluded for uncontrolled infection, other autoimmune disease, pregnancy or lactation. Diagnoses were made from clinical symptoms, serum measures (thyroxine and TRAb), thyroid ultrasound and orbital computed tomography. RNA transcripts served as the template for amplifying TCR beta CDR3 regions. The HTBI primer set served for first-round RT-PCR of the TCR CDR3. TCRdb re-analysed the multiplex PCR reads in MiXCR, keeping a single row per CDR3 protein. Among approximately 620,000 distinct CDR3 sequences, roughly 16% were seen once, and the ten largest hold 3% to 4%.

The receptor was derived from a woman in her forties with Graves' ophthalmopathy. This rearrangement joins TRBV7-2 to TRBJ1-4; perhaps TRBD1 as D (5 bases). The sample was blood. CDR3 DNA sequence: TGTGCCAGCAGCCGCACCAGGCCCGAAAAGGGGAATGAAAAACTGTTTTTT. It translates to CASSRTRPEKGNEKLFF.